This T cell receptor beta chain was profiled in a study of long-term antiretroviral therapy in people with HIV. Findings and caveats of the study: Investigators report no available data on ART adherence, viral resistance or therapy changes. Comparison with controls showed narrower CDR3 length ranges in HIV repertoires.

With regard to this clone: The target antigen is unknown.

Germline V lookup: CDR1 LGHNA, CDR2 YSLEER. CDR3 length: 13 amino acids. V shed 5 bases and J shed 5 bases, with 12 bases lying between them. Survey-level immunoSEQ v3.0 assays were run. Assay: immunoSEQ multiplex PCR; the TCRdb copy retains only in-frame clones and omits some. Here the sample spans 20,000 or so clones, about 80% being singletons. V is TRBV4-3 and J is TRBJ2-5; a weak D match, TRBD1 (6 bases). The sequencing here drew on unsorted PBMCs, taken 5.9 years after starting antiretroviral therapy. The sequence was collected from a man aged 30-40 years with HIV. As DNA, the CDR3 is TGCGCCAGCAGCGGGAACAGGGCGGAGACCCAGTACTTC. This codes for CASSGNRAETQYF.